This T cell receptor beta chain is drawn from a study of OX40 agonist ivuxolimab in advanced cancers. Study-level background: Ivuxolimab was an agonistic, fully human IgG2 monoclonal antibody directed against OX40 (CD134), a costimulatory receptor. Intravenous ivuxolimab was administered to patients every 2 weeks at six dose levels: 0.01, 0.1, 0.3, 1.5, 3 and 10 mg/kg. Of the roughly 53 patients in dose escalation, 19 had hepatocellular carcinoma, some 15 had melanoma, 9 had renal cell carcinoma and 9 had head and neck cancer. The dose-escalation cohort was 82.7% male with a mean age of roughly 60 years, ranging from roughly 23 to 85. Patients were allowed to have had prior anti-PD-1, anti-PD-L1 or anti-CTLA-4 therapy, and 40% to 45% of the dose-escalation patients had previously received checkpoint inhibitors. Three dose-escalation patients achieved partial responses, one with hepatocellular carcinoma and two with cutaneous melanoma. Peripheral TCRbeta sequencing was intended to test whether TCR sequence diversity was altered and clonal T-cell expansion was caused by ivuxolimab. The paper describes the monotherapy dose-escalation part (N of about 52 patients) of the phase I trial of ivuxolimab.

Genomic DNA was extracted from sorted cells for sequencing of the TCRbeta CDR3 region. The immunoSEQ Assay was used to sequence the TCRbeta CDR3 regions. TCRdb took this table from immuneACCESS and kept in-frame rearrangements with V and J called. Such tables lack part of the clones; where checked against another copy, unresolved V genes explain under half of the gap, and the rest is unexplained. The sample records around 150,000 clones, 90% of which are singletons. Roughly 1.1% of the sample rests with the top ten. Remarks on this clone: Its antigen specificity is not known. Qualities for individual bases were not recorded, and no much larger clone is one base off.

The trial excluded patients who had a history of autoimmune disease or who were on systemic immunosuppression. In every dose cohort, peripheral blood was drawn for TCR sequencing at baseline, cycle 4 day 1, and cycle 7 day 1. Samples came from an open-label, multicenter, first-in-human phase I dose-escalation trial of ivuxolimab. The trial enrolled adults with locally advanced or metastatic head and neck squamous cell, hepatocellular, melanoma or renal cell carcinoma. Before TCR sequencing, CD4+ T cells and CD8+ T cells from peripheral blood were sorted into separate populations. What the study reported, not specific to this receptor: After ivuxolimab, expanded clones were on average more numerous among CD8+ T cells than among CD4+ T cells. At doses of 0.1 to 3.0 mg/kg, clonal expansion of both CD4+ and CD8+ T cells in blood was seen between baseline and week 6. Which antigens the clonally expanded peripheral T cells were specific for was not determined. Low levels of normalized T-cell clonal expansion were also shown by some nonresponding patients. In partial responders in the 0.1-3.0 mg/kg groups, normalized peripheral clonal expansion was found to be among the lowest, especially among CD8+ T cells.

V sheds 2 bases and J sheds 8 bases, leaving 18 bases between their ends. CDR1 and CDR2 are drawn from the germline V gene (reference sequence): LNHDA, SQIVND. The CDR3 numbers 15 residues from cysteine through phenylalanine. Only the CDR3 part of the read is kept: 45 bases, read in frame from the first base. Sample: CD4+ or CD8+ T cells sorted from blood, taken in a trial of the OX40 agonist ivuxolimab. The sequence was collected from an adult with an advanced solid tumor such as melanoma, head and neck, liver or kidney cancer. This receptor chain uses TRBV19 and TRBJ1-1; 6 matching bases give a weak D call of TRBD1. Here the CDR3 is given as CASSIPSRGGFEAFF. DNA sequence: TGTGCCAGTAGTATACCCTCTAGGGGGGGATTCGAAGCTTTCTTT.